The present T cell receptor beta chain was sequenced within a study of blood T cell repertoires in COVID-19. At the level of the study: T cells, B-cell-depleted T cells, or PBMCs provided the cDNA or gDNA that served as material.

In the authors' workflow: From reference gene primer amplification, estimates of nucleated cell counts were derived. The table came from immunoSEQ multiplex PCR; TCRdb's copy has only in-frame clones and leaves some out. The V and J calls and the clone size are those of that table, but D and trimming were determined from the DNA. The sample has about 190,000 clones; 78% are singletons. Germline assignment: CDR1 MNHEY and CDR2 SMNVEV (reference sequence). The ends were cut back, 0 bases at V and 1 base at J, with 9 bases in the middle. The CDR3 runs 15 residues. This clone was observed a few times. This clonotype was sampled from a woman aged 80 or over with active or convalescent COVID-19. The genes are TRBV27 and TRBJ1-1; D is unclear. Input material: peripheral blood. The CDR3 DNA sequence: TGTGCCAGCAGTTTATCGCGGCAGACGAACACTGAAGCTTTCTTT. Its protein is CASSLSRQTNTEAFF.